The present T cell receptor beta chain was sequenced within a study of T cells of healthy individuals. TCRdb used MiXCR to reprocess the 5' RACE reads, holding one entry per CDR3 protein. The sample includes about 60,000 distinct CDR3 sequences, about a sixth of them seen just once. Many counts were recorded for this clonotype. V was shortened by 0 bases and J by 10 bases, with 9 bases between the two germline ends. Germline V lookup: CDR1 MGHRA, CDR2 YSYEKL. The CDR3 runs 13 residues. This TCR was sampled from a human donor in good health. The chain combines TRBV4-1 with TRBJ1-4, with D possibly TRBD1 on 5 matching bases. CDR3 sequence: CASSQDRAAKLFF. In nucleotides, the CDR3 is TGCGCCAGCAGCCAAGACAGGGCGGCAAAACTGTTTTTT.